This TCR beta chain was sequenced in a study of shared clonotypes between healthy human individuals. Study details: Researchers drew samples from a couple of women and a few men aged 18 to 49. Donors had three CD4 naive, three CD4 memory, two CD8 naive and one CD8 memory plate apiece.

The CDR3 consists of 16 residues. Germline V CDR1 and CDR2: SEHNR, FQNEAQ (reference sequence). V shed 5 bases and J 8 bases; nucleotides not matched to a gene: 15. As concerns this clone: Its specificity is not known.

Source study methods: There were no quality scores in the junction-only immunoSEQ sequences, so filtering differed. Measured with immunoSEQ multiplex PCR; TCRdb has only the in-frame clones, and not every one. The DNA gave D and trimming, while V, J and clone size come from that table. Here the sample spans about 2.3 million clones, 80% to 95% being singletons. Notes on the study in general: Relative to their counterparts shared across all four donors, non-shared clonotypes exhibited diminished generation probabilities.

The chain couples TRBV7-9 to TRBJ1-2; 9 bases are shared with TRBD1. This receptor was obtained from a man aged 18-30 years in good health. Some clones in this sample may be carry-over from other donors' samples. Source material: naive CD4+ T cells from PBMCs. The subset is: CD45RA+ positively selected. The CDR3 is CASSPRTGGGSKGYTF. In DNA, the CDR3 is TGTGCCAGCAGCCCTCGAACAGGGGGCGGTTCAAAAGGCTACACCTTC. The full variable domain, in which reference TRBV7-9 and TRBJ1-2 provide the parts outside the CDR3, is DTGVSQNPRHKITKRGQNVTFRCDPISEHNRLYWYRQTLGQGPEFLTYFQNEAQLEKSRLLSDRFSAERPKGSFSTLEIQRTEQGDSAMYLCASSPRTGGGSKGYTFGSGTRLTVV.